The TCR beta chain under discussion was sequenced for a study of cytomegalovirus exposure and HLA in healthy donors. Turning to the study itself: Drawn from HLA-typed donors, about 85 million unique TCRs were held in an early data release.

Germline V gene data show CDR1 as SGHKS and CDR2 as YYEKEE (reference sequence). V was clipped by 2 bases and J by 3 bases, with 9 bases between them. The CDR3 consists of 13 residues. The PCR had 60 Vbeta and 13 Jbeta primers. Produced via immunoSEQ multiplex PCR; TCRdb's table is partial and in-frame only. Recorded for this sample: about 160,000 clones. What was sequenced was PBMCs. The genes are TRBV5-5 and TRBJ2-7, with D possibly TRBD2 on 5 matching bases. The clonotype was recovered from a woman aged 55-70 years in good health and CMV-seronegative. As DNA, the CDR3 is TGTGCCAGCAGCTTCGGGGTTGGCTACGAGCAGTACTTC. This sequence encodes CASSFGVGYEQYF.